This passage covers 32 T cell receptor beta chains from one sample sequenced in a study of blood T cell repertoires in COVID-19. Sequencing was performed with immunoSEQ multiplex PCR; in TCRdb, only in-frame clones are kept and a portion is missing. The repertoire holds about 93,000 clones, with approximately 88% as singletons. Material: peripheral blood. Receptor source: a man in his 60s with COVID-19, enrolled during active disease.

The chain combines TRBV30 with TRBJ2-3; maybe TRBD2 (6 bases). This CDR3 region has 13 residues. Trimming took off 4 bases at V and 0 bases at J, with 8 bases between the two ends. Germline loops: CDR1 GTSNPN, CDR2 SVGIG (reference sequence). The CDR3 DNA follows: TGTGCCTGGACTAGCGTTAGCACAGATACGCAGTATTTT. Amino acid sequence: CAWTSVSTDTQYF.

This chain links TRBV5-4 with TRBJ2-2, with 7 positions matching TRBD2. This CDR3 is built from 16 residues. Germline V gene sequence: CDR1 SGHNT, CDR2 YYREEE (reference sequence). The trim removed 4 bases at V and 5 bases at J, leaving 11 bases unmatched. The chain's CDR3 is CASSQAPGLLTGELFF. In nucleotides, the CDR3 is TGTGCCAGCAGCCAAGCCCCGGGACTATTAACCGGGGAGCTGTTTTTT.

The chain uses TRBV25-1 and TRBJ1-4; 8 nucleotides match TRBD1. CDR1 MGHDK and CDR2 SYGVNS come from the germline V gene. The CDR3 runs 15 residues. J lost 4 bases, V lost 6 bases, and 7 bases had no gene match. In nucleotides, the CDR3 is TGTGCCAGCAGCAGGGGGGGACAGGATAATGAAAAACTGTTTTTT. Its protein product is CASSRGGQDNEKLFF.

V usage is TRBV4-1 and J usage is TRBJ1-1, with D perhaps matching TRBD1 (6 bases). Per the germline V gene, CDR1 is MGHRA and CDR2 is YSYEKL. Between the trimmed V and J ends, which lost 1 base and 6 bases, there was a span of 15 bases. The CDR3 has 15 residues. The CDR3 loop reads CASSQVRGGTAEAFF. In DNA, the CDR3 is TGCGCCAGCAGCCAAGTTCGCGGGGGCACCGCTGAAGCTTTCTTT.

The rearrangement joins TRBV7-6 to TRBJ2-7; 9 bases are shared with TRBD1. There are 14 residues in the CDR3. With V trimmed by 5 bases and J by 4 bases, 6 bases remained unmatched. Per the germline V gene, CDR1 is SGHVS and CDR2 is FNYEAQ. CDR3: CASSPRDRDYEQYF. The CDR3, as DNA: TGTGCCAGCAGCCCCCGGGACAGGGATTACGAGCAGTACTTC.

V usage is TRBV27 and J usage is TRBJ2-2; 7 bases fit TRBD2. CDR1 MNHEY and CDR2 SMNVEV come from the germline V gene (reference sequence). This CDR3 comprises 17 residues. J was trimmed by 0 bases and V by 1 base; bases with no gene match: 5. DNA of the CDR3: TGTGCCAGCAGTTTATGGGAGGGGCTATCGAACACCGGGGAGCTGTTTTTT. This gives the protein CASSLWEGLSNTGELFF.

This sequence joins TRBV29-1 and TRBJ2-7; 7 bases fit TRBD2. The CDR3 has 18 residues. CDR1 SQVTM and CDR2 ANQGSEA come from the germline V gene. V shed 1 base, J shed 2 bases, and the junction held 17 bases outside the gene matches. DNA for the CDR3: TGCAGCGTTGAAGCCCCCTCAAAGGGAGGGAAGGGAACCTACGAGCAGTACTTC. Translated, it gives CSVEAPSKGGKGTYEQYF.

Concerning this clone: Within the sample, other DNA sequences also encode this same CDR3. The chain couples TRBV7-9 to TRBJ1-3, with a tentative D call TRBD1 (5 bases). The V end was cut by 3 bases, the J end by 3 bases, with 6 bases between. Per the germline V gene, CDR1 is SEHNR and CDR2 is FQNEAQ (reference sequence). The CDR3 totals 13 residues. CDR3: CASSLGGGNTIYF. The CDR3 nucleotides are TGTGCCAGCAGCTTGGGGGGTGGAAACACCATATATTTT.

The chain recombines TRBV9 with TRBJ2-1, with 9 bases that match TRBD2. CDR1 SGDLS and CDR2 YYNGEE come from the germline V gene. The CDR3 is made up of 15 amino acids. Losses at the gene ends were 2 bases for V and 4 bases for J; bases not matched to a gene: 4. CDR3 residues: CASSVGLANYNEQFF. CDR3 sequence (DNA): TGTGCCAGCAGCGTCGGACTAGCGAATTACAATGAGCAGTTCTTC.

There are a few counts of this clone. Other nucleotide sequences from this sample produce the same CDR3. The chain couples TRBV6-5 to TRBJ1-1; 10 bases are a match to TRBD1. The ends lost 5 bases at V and 5 bases at J; junction bases unmatched: 5. The CDR3 is 14 residues long. Germline V gene sequence: CDR1 MNHEY, CDR2 SVGAGI. CDR3 sequence (DNA): TGTGCCAGCAGTCCCCGGGACAGGGGAACTGAAGCTTTCTTT. It yields the protein CASSPRDRGTEAFF.

In DNA form, the CDR3 reads TGTGCCAGTAGTTTCCGGGACAGTGATCAGCCCCAGCATTTT. Translation gives CASSFRDSDQPQHF. V usage is TRBV19 and J usage is TRBJ1-5; 7 bases fit TRBD1. Germline V gene lookup returns CDR1 LNHDA and CDR2 SQIVND (reference sequence). V was pared by 5 bases and J by 5 bases, with 6 bases of the junction left unmatched. The CDR3 extends over 14 amino acids.

The chain joins TRBV9 to TRBJ2-7, with D possibly TRBD2 on 6 matching bases. Per the germline V gene, CDR1 is SGDLS and CDR2 is YYNGEE. V lost 4 bases and J 2 bases, leaving 13 bases between the germline ends. This CDR3 has 14 residues. CDR3 sequence reads: CASSPGGEPYEQYF. In DNA, the CDR3 is TGTGCCAGCAGCCCCGGGGGAGAACCCTACGAGCAGTACTTC.

This clone appeared once. The J gene is TRBJ2-5, the V gene TRBV10-1; D is unclear. V was cut by 4 bases and J by 4 bases, with 10 bases left in between. In germline, CDR1 is WNHNN, CDR2 SYGVQD (reference sequence). This CDR3 comprises 13 residues. Written as DNA, the CDR3 is TGCGCCAGCAGTGGTCTAGAGAGAGAGACCCAGTACTTC. This translates into CASSGLERETQYF.

The J gene is TRBJ2-1, the V gene TRBV30, with a weak D call TRBD2 (5 bases). The CDR3 consists of 14 residues. Germline lookup yields CDR1 GTSNPN and CDR2 SVGIG (reference sequence). V was cut by 3 bases and J by 7 bases, with 16 bases left in between. CDR3 amino acids: CAWRGWETDNEQFF. CDR3 sequence (DNA): TGTGCCTGGAGAGGGTGGGAGACTGATAATGAGCAGTTCTTC.

This chain connects TRBV15 to TRBJ2-3, with D unclear. The CDR3 extends over 14 amino acids. The V end was cut by 2 bases, the J end by 1 base, with 7 bases between. The germline gives CDR1 LNHNV, CDR2 YYDKDF (reference sequence). The CDR3 sequence: CATSRYTGTDTQYF. CDR3 DNA sequence: TGTGCCACCAGCAGATATACGGGCACAGATACGCAGTATTTT.

CDR3 residues: CASGLVLGLIYNEQFF. CDR3 nucleotide sequence: TGTGCTAGTGGTTTGGTCCTAGGACTGATCTACAATGAGCAGTTCTTC. J is TRBJ2-1 and V is TRBV12-5, with D perhaps matching TRBD2 (5 bases). V was shortened by 0 bases and J by 3 bases, with 12 bases between the two germline ends. Germline CDR1 reads LGHNT; CDR2 reads FRNRAP. The CDR3 spans 16 residues.

The genes are TRBV4-2 and TRBJ2-1, with D possibly matching TRBD2 (6 bases). CDR3 length equals 12 residues. In germline, CDR1 is LGHNA, CDR2 YNFKEQ. Deletions cut 4 bases from V and 5 bases from J, with 6 bases between. The CDR3 sequence is CASSPGDNEQFF. CDR3 nucleotides: TGTGCCAGCAGCCCGGGGGACAATGAGCAGTTCTTC.

The chain has TRBV4-1 and TRBJ2-7; 7 nucleotides align to TRBD2. Germline V CDR1 and CDR2: MGHRA, YSYEKL. J lost 1 base, V lost 4 bases, and 13 bases had no gene match. The CDR3 runs 17 residues. Written as DNA, the CDR3 is TGCGCCAGCAGCCTGGGAGGGCCAGGTACCCAATCCTACGAGCAGTACTTC. It is translated as CASSLGGPGTQSYEQYF.

The sample holds a few counts of this clone. V and J are TRBV6-5 and TRBJ2-3; 12 nucleotides align to TRBD2. This CDR3 comprises 14 residues. With 4 bases clipped from V and 5 bases from J, the junction kept 1 base outside the gene matches. Germline V gene data show CDR1 as MNHEY and CDR2 as SVGAGI. The CDR3 region is CASSLGLAGDTQYF. CDR3 nucleotide sequence: TGTGCCAGCAGTTTGGGACTAGCGGGAGATACGCAGTATTTT.

V and J are TRBV2 and TRBJ1-5; D call uncertain. This CDR3 comprises 15 residues. From germline, CDR1 is SNHLY and CDR2 FYNNEI. Trimming shortened V by 1 base and J by 3 bases, and 10 bases separated the two germline ends. The CDR3 DNA reads TGTGCCAGCAGTGAAGGGCCCGGGATCAATCAGCCCCAGCATTTT. Protein: CASSEGPGINQPQHF.

This chain joins TRBV7-9 and TRBJ2-1; 9 nucleotides match TRBD1. Germline V lookup: CDR1 SEHNR, CDR2 FQNEAQ (reference sequence). The CDR3 has 15 amino acids. V lost 5 bases and J lost 2; bases outside the gene matches: 4. CDR3 coding DNA: TGTGCCAGCAGCACCGACAGGGGGGCCTACAATGAGCAGTTCTTC. Amino acids: CASSTDRGAYNEQFF. The whole variable domain, remainder taken from reference TRBV7-9 and TRBJ2-1, is DTGVSQNPRHKITKRGQNVTFRCDPISEHNRLYWYRQTLGQGPEFLTYFQNEAQLEKSRLLSDRFSAERPKGSFSTLEIQRTEQGDSAMYLCASSTDRGAYNEQFFGPGTRLTVL.

The chain combines TRBV30 with TRBJ2-2; 10 bases fit TRBD1. Germline values: CDR1 GTSNPN, CDR2 SVGIG (reference sequence). This CDR3 region has 15 residues. The junction had 7 bases not matched to a gene; V was cut back by 3 bases and J by 6 bases. CDR3 bases: TGTGCCTGGAGGGCGGGGACAGGGGCCCCCGGGGAGCTGTTTTTT. Translating it yields CAWRAGTGAPGELFF.

In its sample, this clone was seen once. The gene calls are TRBV7-2 and TRBJ2-3, with 7 positions matching TRBD1. The ends lost 4 bases at V and 0 bases at J; junction bases unmatched: 4. This CDR3 is 15 amino acids long. Germline values: CDR1 SGHTA, CDR2 FQGNSA. The CDR3 loop is CASSSDRASTDTQYF. CDR3 nucleotide sequence: TGTGCCAGCAGCTCCGACAGGGCTAGCACAGATACGCAGTATTTT.

This clone was seen only a few times. This chain links TRBV30 with TRBJ1-4; 7 positions agree with TRBD1. Trimming took 4 bases from V and 4 from J; bases not matched to a gene: 9. The CDR3 sequence is 15 residues long. The germline CDR1 and CDR2 sequences are GTSNPN and SVGIG (reference sequence). CDR3 DNA: TGTGCCTGGACCAACCGGGACAGCGTTAATGAAAAACTGTTTTTT. Its translation: CAWTNRDSVNEKLFF.

V and J are TRBV28 and TRBJ1-4; 9 bases are a match to TRBD1. Losses at the gene ends were 7 bases for V and 8 bases for J; bases not matched to a gene: 11. Per germline, CDR1 MDHEN and CDR2 SYDVKM. CDR3 length equals 15 residues. CDR3 nucleotide sequence: TGTGCCAGCACCCGACGGACAGGGGAGTTAGAAAAACTGTTTTTT. Amino acid sequence: CASTRRTGELEKLFF.

The gene calls are TRBV15 and TRBJ1-6; possible D gene TRBD1, 5 bases. CDR1 LNHNV and CDR2 YYDKDF come from the germline V gene (reference sequence). V was clipped by 2 bases and J by 6 bases, with 14 bases between them. The CDR3 extends over 16 amino acids. The CDR3 region is CATSRPRVGRNSPLHF. In DNA form, the CDR3 reads TGTGCCACCAGCAGACCTAGGGTGGGGCGTAATTCACCCCTCCACTTT.

The gene calls are TRBV2 and TRBJ1-1, with D perhaps matching TRBD1 (6 bases). CDR1 and CDR2 from the germline V gene are SNHLY and FYNNEI. Trimming took 7 bases from V and 3 from J, leaving 12 bases between them. The CDR3 runs 13 residues. The CDR3 here is CASNGGTYTEAFF. The DNA of the CDR3 is TGTGCCAGCAATGGGGGCACGTACACTGAAGCTTTCTTT.

CDR3 in amino acids: CASSLFVPYNEQFF. The CDR3, as DNA: TGTGCCAGCAGTTTATTTGTTCCTTACAATGAGCAGTTCTTC. The chain couples TRBV28 to TRBJ2-1; D not resolved. The CDR3 loop spans 14 amino acids. CDR1 and CDR2 (germline): MDHEN, SYDVKM. Between the trimmed V and J ends, which lost 1 base and 4 bases, there was a span of 8 bases.

This clone was seen just once. The V gene is TRBV2, the J gene TRBJ2-3, with D maybe TRBD1 (6 bases). This CDR3 is 12 amino acids long. Between the trimmed V and J ends, which lost 7 bases and 4 bases, there was a span of 9 bases. The germline gives CDR1 SNHLY, CDR2 FYNNEI. The CDR3 loop reads CASKQGPDTQYF. CDR3 DNA sequence: TGTGCCAGCAAACAGGGCCCAGATACGCAGTATTTT.

The J gene is TRBJ1-1, the V gene TRBV7-6; possibly TRBD1 for D (5 bases). Germline V gene sequence: CDR1 SGHVS, CDR2 FNYEAQ. The V end lost 2 bases, the J end lost 1 base, and 8 bases lay between the germline ends. The CDR3 is 14 amino acids. DNA for the CDR3: TGTGCCAGCAGCTTATTCCAGGGGAACACTGAAGCTTTCTTT. Translated: CASSLFQGNTEAFF.

V is TRBV27 and J is TRBJ2-7; 10 nucleotides line up with TRBD2. The V and J ends lost 2 bases and 2 bases, in that order; junction bases with no gene match: 3. This CDR3 region has 15 residues. The germline V gene encodes CDR1 MNHEY and CDR2 SMNVEV (reference sequence). CDR3 amino acids: CASSLRLAGAYEQYF. For the CDR3, the DNA is TGTGCCAGCAGTTTACGACTAGCGGGTGCCTACGAGCAGTACTTC.

The genes are TRBV9 and TRBJ2-4; 7 nucleotides match TRBD1. The length of the CDR3 is 15 residues. V was clipped by 4 bases and J by 1 base; unmatched bases: 5. Germline CDR1 and CDR2: SGDLS and YYNGEE. DNA of the CDR3: TGTGCCAGCAGCTACAGGGGTAGGGCCAAAAACATTCAGTACTTC. This encodes CASSYRGRAKNIQYF.